The TCR beta chain described here comes from a study of identical twins (dated by TCRdb to about 2016). The study in broad terms: To test whether fetal clonotypes persist, the study used deep sequencing on TCR alpha and beta repertoires from monozygotic twins, unrelated adults of various ages, and cord blood. To rule out contamination, the twin experiments were replicated at different times with different library preparation protocols.

The receptor library was made with 5' RACE. Sequencing relied on an Illumina HiSeq 2000. A universal primer binding site was added through template switching, and the final cDNA carried a unique molecular identifier so that TCR cDNA molecules could be counted accurately. Specific primers in the conserved constant-segment region were used to synthesize first-strand cDNA for the TCR alpha and beta chains. To control for contamination, every cDNA library was double barcoded, receiving both a SMART-Mk sample barcode and Illumina barcodes. Two successive PCR steps introduced TruSeq adapter sequences along with Illumina sample barcodes. The Illumina HiSeq platform was used with custom primers to sequence TCR alpha and beta cDNA libraries. In the source study's methods: Unique molecular identifiers were extracted from raw reads with MiGEC, and CDR3 positions were determined with MiXCR. Recombination models were inferred per individual with the repgenHMM and IGoR tools using an EM algorithm. Shared clonotypes were analyzed with the tcR package in R, and sharing was normalized by the product of cloneset sizes. To study raw recombination without the effects of thymic and clonal selection, out-of-frame nonproductive sequences were analyzed. TCRdb reprocessing: public reads trimmed at Q25 with fastp, clones called with MiXCR, in-frame beta chains kept. Records with the same CDR3 protein are collapsed into one entry carrying the most frequent genes and DNA. The V and J calls, along with clone size, are taken from TCRdb and not from the paper's own processing. Present in this sample are about 570,000 distinct CDR3 sequences, roughly 9.5% of which were seen just once. Jointly, the top ten make up roughly 3% of the sample.

V loses 4 bases of germline sequence and J loses 7 bases, and the interval between the two ends is 10 bases. Spanning cysteine to phenylalanine, the CDR3 consists of 13 amino acids. Solely the CDR3 DNA is kept, with 39 bases framed from the first base. CDR1 and CDR2, looked up from the germline V gene, are MNHEY and SVGEGT. As regards this clonotype: The antigen this receptor binds is unknown. No base quality values were provided; no much bigger clone lies one nucleotide off.

The paper's findings and limits, for the study overall: In monozygotic twins, out-of-frame TCR alpha sharing was systematically underestimated by recombination models, although the models agreed with sharing between unrelated individuals. Fewer insertions were carried by abundant cord blood beta clonotypes; a weaker similar trend was observed in young adult naive repertoires, while no such trend was observed in memory repertoires. Because the same donors could not be followed over many years, the conclusions depended on cross-sectional statistical analysis. Invariant T cells such as MAIT and iNKT could partly confound zero-insertion analyses, although diverse VJ usage argued against such confounding for most clonotypes. The excess sharing between twins in beta out-of-frame sequences was weaker because fewer shared sequences reduced the signal-to-noise ratio. Compared with coincidental sharing between unrelated individuals, out-of-frame TCR alpha sequences shared between twins showed an excess of sequences with low generation probability.

Every donor in the study was a healthy Caucasian. Three pairs of female monozygotic twins, all aged roughly 18 to 29 years, were included in the twin cohort. Peripheral blood mononuclear cells were used as the source from which RNA for TCR libraries was isolated. These data are also associated with another study on yellow fever vaccine responses in identical twins. From the second report: The authors reported that the T cell response to vaccination in identical twins appeared partly convergent and partly personalized. Focusing on identical twins, the study followed the T cell clones that responded to the vaccine, and did so with precision.

The sequenced sample was PBMCs. The clonotype was recovered from a woman aged 18-29 years in good health. The receptor chain draws on TRBV6-2 or TRBV6-3 and TRBJ2-2; the D gene cannot be resolved reliably. The nucleotides are TGTGCCAGCAGTTGGACCCCCGACGGGGAGCTGTTTTTT. This codes for CASSWTPDGELFF.